This T cell receptor beta chain was sequenced for a study of T cells in Graves' hyperthyroidism and ophthalmopathy. The V end was cut by 3 bases, the J end by 3 bases, with 8 bases between. CDR1 SEHNR and CDR2 FQNEAQ come from the germline V gene (reference sequence). CDR3 length: 13 residues. Study-wide results and limits: Most clonotypes expanded in thyroid above 0.001 were likewise present in blood.

This clonotype appeared many times. Its antigen is as yet unknown. Amplified TCR beta CDR3 regions came from RNA transcripts. TCR CDR3 underwent first-round RT-PCR with the HTBI primer set. TCRdb fed the multiplex PCR reads into MiXCR, producing one record per CDR3 protein. The sample yields hundreds of thousands of distinct CDR3 sequences, around 39% seen once. The study defined stable Graves' hyperthyroidism as no ophthalmopathy progression within 18 months. Patients aged 18 to 65 had newly diagnosed hyperthyroidism of under 2 months' duration. Sequencing was performed on blood. V usage is TRBV7-9 and J usage is TRBJ1-2; D may be TRBD1 (5 bases). The sequence came from a man between 18 and 35 years old with Graves' hyperthyroidism. CDR3 coding DNA: TGTGCCAGCAGCTTCGACAGTGACTATGGCTACACCTTC. Translated, it gives CASSFDSDYGYTF.